The 14 T cell receptor beta chains below come from one sample, sequenced in a study of cytomegalovirus exposure and HLA in healthy donors. Researchers ran the PCR with 60 Vbeta and 13 Jbeta primers. Produced via immunoSEQ multiplex PCR; TCRdb's table is partial and in-frame only. Of some 140,000 clones in the sample, 79% are singletons; the top ten hold approximately 1%. Sequencing was performed on PBMCs. The receptors were gathered from a male donor in good health and CMV-seronegative.

CDR3 loop: CAWSPTSTDTQYF. Here the CDR3 DNA reads TGTGCCTGGAGTCCTACTAGCACAGATACGCAGTATTTT. The rearrangement joins TRBV30 to TRBJ2-3; no definite D call. The V end lost 2 bases, the J end lost 0 bases, and 6 bases lay between the germline ends. There are 13 residues in the CDR3. Germline values: CDR1 GTSNPN, CDR2 SVGIG (reference sequence).

The V and J genes are TRBV30 and TRBJ1-3; D perhaps matches TRBD1 (6 bases). Germline V gene sequence: CDR1 GTSNPN, CDR2 SVGIG (reference sequence). V gave up 7 bases and J gave up 4 bases, with 8 bases separating them. The CDR3 has 11 amino acids. CDR3 nucleotide sequence: TGTGCCTACAGGGTCGGAAACACCATATATTTT. It encodes CAYRVGNTIYF.

The chain joins TRBV5-1 to TRBJ2-2, with 7 bases that match TRBD2. The CDR3 spans 15 residues. Germline V gene lookup returns CDR1 SGHRS and CDR2 YFSETQ. V was pared by 4 bases and J by 4 bases, with 7 bases of the junction left unmatched. CDR3 coding DNA: TGCGCCAGCAGCGGGGGGGAAAAATCCACCGGGGAGCTGTTTTTT. Protein: CASSGGEKSTGELFF. The full variable domain, rest sourced from reference TRBV5-1 and TRBJ2-2, is KAGVTQTPRYLIKTRGQQVTLSCSPISGHRSVSWYQQTPGQGLQFLFEYFSETQRNKGNFPGRFSGRQFSNSRSEMNVSTLELGDSALYLCASSGGEKSTGELFFGEGSRLTVL.

V usage is TRBV15 and J usage is TRBJ2-6; the D gene is possibly TRBD2 (5 bases). The CDR3 has 17 residues. Deletions cut 0 bases from V and 3 bases from J, with 12 bases between. The germline CDR1 and CDR2 sequences are LNHNV and YYDKDF (reference sequence). The chain's CDR3 is CATSRDSGFDGANVLTF. DNA for the CDR3: TGTGCCACCAGCAGAGATTCGGGGTTTGATGGGGCCAACGTCCTGACTTTC.

The V call is TRBV5-1, the J call TRBJ1-1; the match to TRBD1 covers 9 bases. CDR1 and CDR2 from the germline V gene are SGHRS and YFSETQ. CDR3 size: 14 residues. The J segment lost 2 bases and the V segment lost 5 bases, leaving 4 bases of the junction unmatched. The CDR3 nucleotides are TGCGCCAGCAGTCGGGACAGGGCCAACACTGAAGCTTTCTTT. This gives the protein CASSRDRANTEAFF.

This clone has just one count. The rearrangement uses TRBV18 and TRBJ2-1; 7 bases match TRBD1. The CDR3 length is 14 residues. The V gene end was trimmed by 1 base and the J gene end by 8 bases; junction bases not matched to a gene: 5. The germline CDR1 and CDR2 sequences are KGHSH and LQKENI. The CDR3 DNA sequence: TGTGCCAGCTCACCACAAGACAGGGACGATGAGCAGTTCTTC. As protein: CASSPQDRDDEQFF.

The genes are TRBV7-2 and TRBJ1-1; 7 nucleotides align to TRBD1. This CDR3 contains 15 residues. Unmatched junction bases numbered 3, after V lost 2 bases and J lost 0 bases. Per the germline V gene, CDR1 is SGHTA and CDR2 is FQGNSA. The CDR3 DNA is TGTGCCAGCAGCTTAACAGGGGTATTGAACACTGAAGCTTTCTTT. Translation: CASSLTGVLNTEAFF.

CDR3 bases: TGCGCCAGCAGCTTGAGCGAGACCCAGTACTTC. It translates to CASSLSETQYF. The chain uses TRBV5-1 and TRBJ2-5; no clear D. The length of the CDR3 is 11 residues. Trimming cost V 1 base and J 5 bases, with 3 bases left between them. Germline V CDR1 and CDR2: SGHRS, YFSETQ.

The CDR3 nucleotides read TGTGCCTGGACCTTCCCGGGACTAGCGGGGGACAGCACAGATACGCAGTATTTT. Protein product: CAWTFPGLAGDSTDTQYF. The V call is TRBV30, the J call TRBJ2-3, with 14 bases aligning to TRBD2. Germline CDR1 GTSNPN, CDR2 SVGIG (reference sequence). Trimming took 4 bases from V and 0 from J; bases not matched to a gene: 9. The CDR3 extends over 18 amino acids.

This clone was counted a few times. This chain joins TRBV27 and TRBJ1-4; D perhaps matches TRBD1 (5 bases). With 6 bases removed from V and 7 bases from J, the gap between germline ends came to 9 bases. Germline values: CDR1 MNHEY, CDR2 SMNVEV (reference sequence). The CDR3 extends over 12 amino acids. The CDR3 nucleotides read TGTGCCAGCAGGGAAAGGGGTGAAAAACTGTTTTTT. Translation gives CASRERGEKLFF.

On this clone: This same CDR3 is encoded by further DNA sequences in the sample. J is TRBJ2-7 and V is TRBV5-6; 9 bases are shared with TRBD2. The CDR3 has 14 residues. V shed 7 bases, J shed 1 base, and the junction held 6 bases outside the gene matches. Germline values: CDR1 SGHDT, CDR2 YYEEEE. CDR3 amino acids: CASVSGGGSYEQYF. In DNA, the CDR3 is TGTGCCAGCGTTAGCGGGGGCGGTTCCTACGAGCAGTACTTC.

This clone showed up just once. CDR3: CASGDFTVSSLAKNIQYF. The CDR3 nucleotides are TGCGCCAGCGGAGACTTCACGGTATCAAGCCTAGCCAAAAACATTCAGTACTTC. V and J are TRBV10-2 and TRBJ2-4; D unclear. This CDR3 has 18 residues. The V end lost 8 bases, the J end lost 0 bases, and 23 bases lay between the germline ends. Germline CDR1 reads WSHSY; CDR2 reads SAAADI.

This clone was picked up a small number of times. The chain carries TRBV7-9 and TRBJ1-1; D might be TRBD1 (6 bases). V lost 5 bases and J 7 bases, leaving 14 bases between the germline ends. Germline CDR1 is SEHNR and CDR2 is FQNEAQ (reference sequence). The CDR3 consists of 13 residues. In nucleotides, the CDR3 is TGTGCCAGCAGCCACGGGACGGACAGTGAAGCTTTCTTT. Its protein product is CASSHGTDSEAFF.

Written as DNA, the CDR3 is TGTGCCACCAGTGGGACTAGCGGGGGTCATGGTTGGGAGCAGTACTTC. It translates to CATSGTSGGHGWEQYF. The chain carries TRBV15 and TRBJ2-7; 14 bases align to TRBD2. Germline trimming cut 6 bases from V and 7 bases from J; bases unmatched to any gene: 11. Germline V gene sequence: CDR1 LNHNV, CDR2 YYDKDF (reference sequence). The CDR3 length is 16 residues.